What follows are 21 T cell receptor beta chains derived from one specimen sequenced in a study of tumor-infiltrating lymphocytes in oesophageal squamous cell carcinoma. TCRdb reprocessed the PCR reads via MiXCR and lists one record per CDR3 protein. There are roughly 21,000 distinct CDR3 sequences in the sample; around two fifths occur only once, and less than 45% lies in the top ten. The sequencing input was esophageal tumor tissue. These receptors were collected from a male donor with esophageal squamous cell carcinoma.

This clonotype was seen at least ten times. The V gene is TRBV4-2, the J gene TRBJ1-5; perhaps TRBD1 as D (6 bases). The CDR3 spans 16 residues. Deletions cut 0 bases from V and 7 bases from J, with 16 bases between. From germline, CDR1 is LGHNA and CDR2 YNFKEQ. CDR3 in amino acids: CASSQEGSGVLQPQHF. In DNA form, the CDR3 reads TGTGCCAGCAGCCAAGAAGGTTCAGGGGTTCTACAGCCCCAGCATTTT.

J is TRBJ2-5 and V is TRBV6-6; 10 nucleotides line up with TRBD2. The J call may be faulty, since TRBJ2-7 better matches the DNA end. Germline CDR1 MNHNY, CDR2 SVGAGI (reference sequence). CDR3 length: 15 residues. The CDR3 DNA reads TGTGCCAGCAGTGCGTGGACTAGCGGATACTACGAGCAGTACTTC. It is translated as CASSAWTSGYYEQYF.

The chain employs TRBV6-1 and TRBJ2-1, with D uncertain. The DNA matches TRBJ1-2 better at its end, which makes the J call doubtful. The CDR3 is made up of 14 amino acids. The V gene's germline CDR1 is MNHNS and CDR2 SASEGT. The CDR3 protein is CASSEVSNLYGYTF. The CDR3 DNA sequence: TGTGCCAGCAGTGAAGTCAGCAACCTTTATGGCTACACCTTC.

The chain combines TRBV28 with TRBJ1-1; TRBD1 is a possible D gene (5 bases). Germline CDR1 and CDR2: MDHEN and SYDVKM. This CDR3 region has 12 residues. V was shortened by 6 bases and J by 8 bases, with 13 bases between the two germline ends. CDR3 protein: CASSIVGGEAFF. CDR3 sequence (DNA): TGTGCCAGCAGCATCGTGGGGGGGGAAGCTTTCTTT.

There are a few counts of this clonotype. The chain employs TRBV7-8 and TRBJ2-2; 12 bases line up with TRBD2. The CDR3 runs 17 residues. Germline trimming cut 5 bases from V and 2 bases from J; bases unmatched to any gene: 6. Per the germline V gene, CDR1 is SGHVS and CDR2 is FQNEAQ. The CDR3 loop reads CASSRLAGATNTGELFF. The CDR3 coding sequence is TGTGCCAGCAGCCGACTAGCGGGGGCGACAAACACCGGGGAGCTGTTTTTT.

This rearrangement joins TRBV6-4 to TRBJ2-7; possibly TRBD2 for D (5 bases). Germline-derived CDR1 and CDR2 are MRHNA and SNTAGT. This CDR3 region has 14 residues. V lost 2 bases and J lost 0, with 8 bases in between. DNA for the CDR3: TGTGCCAGCAGTGACCAGCGGTCCTCCTACGAGCAGTACTTC. Encoded protein: CASSDQRSSYEQYF.

The V call is TRBV27, the J call TRBJ2-1; D tentatively reads TRBD1 or TRBD2 (6 bases each). Germline values: CDR1 MNHEY, CDR2 SMNVEV (reference sequence). The ends were cut back, 2 bases at V and 13 bases at J, with 21 bases in the middle. This CDR3 is built from 15 residues. The CDR3 loop reads CASSLRSARGETQFF. In nucleotides, the CDR3 is TGTGCCAGCAGTTTACGTAGCGCTAGGGGGGAGACCCAGTTCTTC.

Judged by abundance, this clonotype is medium-sized. This chain joins TRBV7-8 and TRBJ2-7; 8 positions match TRBD1. Per the germline V gene, CDR1 is SGHVS and CDR2 is FQNEAQ. The V and J ends lost 3 bases and 4 bases, in that order; junction bases with no gene match: 5. The CDR3 has 14 amino acids. In DNA, the CDR3 is TGTGCCAGCAGCTTCGGACAGGGCTTATACGAGCAGTACTTC. Its protein is CASSFGQGLYEQYF.

The V call is TRBV7-4, the J call TRBJ2-3; 7 positions match TRBD1. V dropped 7 bases and J dropped 2; count of bases not matched to a gene: 3. CDR3 length: 13 residues. Germline V gene lookup returns CDR1 SGHVT and CDR2 SQSDAQ. CDR3 loop: CASKDRNTDTQYF. The CDR3 region has the DNA TGTGCCAGCAAGGACAGGAACACAGATACGCAGTATTTT.

This chain links TRBV7-2 with TRBJ2-7, with a possible D match to TRBD2 (5 bases). The DNA end is a closer match to TRBJ2-1, so the J assignment may be wrong. The CDR3 has 13 amino acids. CDR1 SGHTA and CDR2 FQGNSA come from the germline V gene. The CDR3 reads CASSRGRRNEQFF. The CDR3, as DNA: TGTGCCAGCAGCCGCGGGCGGCGAAATGAGCAGTTCTTC.

A note on this clonotype: Here the CDR3 omits its conserved ending phenylalanine or tryptophan, so a read error is the likely source. The DNA is omitted, as the CDR3 cannot be located on it reliably, and the CDR3 follows TCRdb's listing. This chain links TRBV5-1 with TRBJ2-7; the table's D call, TRBD1, was not checked against the DNA. The CDR3 comprises 16 residues, both ends counted. The germline V gene encodes CDR1 SGHRS and CDR2 YFSETQ. CDR3 sequence reads: CASSPDRGSYGYTFGS.

This clonotype was detected ten times or more. The genes are TRBV11-2 and TRBJ2-7, with TRBD2 identical over 7 bases. V lost 5 bases to trimming and J lost 2 bases; unmatched junction nucleotides: 3. CDR1 SGHAT and CDR2 FQNNGV come from the germline V gene. The CDR3 sequence is 13 residues long. The DNA of the CDR3 is TGTGCCAGCAGCCACGGACTAGCCTACGAGCAGTACTTC. It codes for CASSHGLAYEQYF.

The chain combines TRBV10-2 with TRBJ2-5; TRBD2 matches 7 bases. The CDR3 sequence is 13 residues long. The germline gives CDR1 WSHSY, CDR2 SAAADI. The J segment lost 5 bases and the V segment lost 4 bases, leaving 4 bases of the junction unmatched. CDR3 sequence (DNA): TGCGCCAGCAGTGGGGGGGGGAGGGAGACCCAGTACTTC. Translated, it gives CASSGGGRETQYF.

This clonotype was detected only once. V is TRBV5-1 and J is TRBJ2-6; maybe TRBD1 (5 bases). This CDR3 has 14 amino acids. Germline V gives CDR1 SGHRS, CDR2 YFSETQ. V gave up 0 bases and J gave up 6 bases, with 7 bases separating them. The CDR3 reads CASSLEQVANVLTF. For the CDR3, the DNA is TGCGCCAGCAGCTTGGAACAGGTGGCCAACGTCCTGACTTTC. Together with reference TRBV5-1 and TRBJ2-6, the CDR3 gives the full variable domain: KAGVTQTPRYLIKTRGQQVTLSCSPISGHRSVSWYQQTPGQGLQFLFEYFSETQRNKGNFPGRFSGRQFSNSRSEMNVSTLELGDSALYLCASSLEQVANVLTFGAGSRLTVL.

By proportion, this clonotype is medium-sized. CDR3 sequence: CASSLAWGYDNEQFF. CDR3 nucleotide sequence: TGTGCCAGCAGCTTAGCGTGGGGTTACGACAATGAGCAGTTCTTC. This sequence joins TRBV7-6 and TRBJ2-1; D is undetermined. This CDR3 spans 15 amino acids. The V end lost 0 bases, the J end lost 5 bases, and 11 bases lay between the germline ends. Germline V lookup: CDR1 SGHVS, CDR2 FNYEAQ.

This clonotype was counted many times. The rearrangement links TRBV10-3 to TRBJ1-6, with 10 bases aligning to TRBD1. Unmatched junction bases numbered 2, after V lost 2 bases and J lost 7 bases. The CDR3 runs to 15 residues. Germline CDR1 is ENHRY and CDR2 is SYGVKD. The CDR3 is CAISEGTGANSPLHF. The CDR3 nucleotides are TGTGCCATCAGTGAGGGGACAGGGGCGAATTCACCCCTCCACTTT.

This clonotype was found many times. The gene calls are TRBV19 and TRBJ2-5; TRBD2 matches at 13 bases. Germline loops: CDR1 LNHDA, CDR2 SQIVND (reference sequence). V lost 3 bases to trimming and J lost 1 base; unmatched junction nucleotides: 5. This CDR3 region has 17 residues. CDR3 in DNA: TGTGCCAGTAGTATCAAGACTAGCGGGGGGATCCAAGAGACCCAGTACTTC. Translating gives CASSIKTSGGIQETQYF.

This clonotype was recorded many times. The chain has TRBV5-1 and TRBJ2-5, with TRBD1 matching 12 bases. This CDR3 has 17 residues. J gave up 5 bases and V 0 bases, and 8 bases lay outside the gene matches. Germline V CDR1 and CDR2: SGHRS, YFSETQ. CDR3 coding DNA: TGCGCCAGCAGCTTGGGGGGGACAGGGGGCGATCCGGAGACCCAGTACTTC. It yields the protein CASSLGGTGGDPETQYF.

The V and J genes are TRBV2 and TRBJ2-6; TRBD1 is a possible D gene (6 bases). The last part of the DNA fits TRBJ2-1 better; the J call may be wrong. Germline CDR1 reads SNHLY; CDR2 reads FYNNEI. This CDR3 spans 16 amino acids. CDR3 protein: CASSGPPGHHYNEQFF. For the CDR3, the DNA is TGTGCCAGCAGTGGACCGCCGGGACATCACTACAATGAGCAGTTCTTC.

As to this clonotype: One junction end does not reproduce the germline sequence, and a read error may be involved. The chain recombines TRBV7-6 with TRBJ2-3, with 10 bases lining up with TRBD2. This CDR3 region has 15 residues. From germline, CDR1 is SGHVS and CDR2 FNYEAQ. This CDR3 reads CASSLGLANTDTQYF. The CDR3 DNA follows: TGTGCTAGCAGCTTGGGACTAGCGAACACAGATACGCAGTATTTT.

This clonotype was recorded many times. The chain links TRBV4-2 to TRBJ2-1; D gene unclear. Germline CDR1 reads LGHNA; CDR2 reads YNFKEQ. The V gene lost 1 base and the J gene lost 8 bases, with 18 bases spanning the gap. This CDR3 is built from 16 residues. DNA for the CDR3: TGTGCCAGCAGCCAAGCCTATCGCTCCTCAGGCTATGAGCAGTTCTTC. This gives the protein CASSQAYRSSGYEQFF.